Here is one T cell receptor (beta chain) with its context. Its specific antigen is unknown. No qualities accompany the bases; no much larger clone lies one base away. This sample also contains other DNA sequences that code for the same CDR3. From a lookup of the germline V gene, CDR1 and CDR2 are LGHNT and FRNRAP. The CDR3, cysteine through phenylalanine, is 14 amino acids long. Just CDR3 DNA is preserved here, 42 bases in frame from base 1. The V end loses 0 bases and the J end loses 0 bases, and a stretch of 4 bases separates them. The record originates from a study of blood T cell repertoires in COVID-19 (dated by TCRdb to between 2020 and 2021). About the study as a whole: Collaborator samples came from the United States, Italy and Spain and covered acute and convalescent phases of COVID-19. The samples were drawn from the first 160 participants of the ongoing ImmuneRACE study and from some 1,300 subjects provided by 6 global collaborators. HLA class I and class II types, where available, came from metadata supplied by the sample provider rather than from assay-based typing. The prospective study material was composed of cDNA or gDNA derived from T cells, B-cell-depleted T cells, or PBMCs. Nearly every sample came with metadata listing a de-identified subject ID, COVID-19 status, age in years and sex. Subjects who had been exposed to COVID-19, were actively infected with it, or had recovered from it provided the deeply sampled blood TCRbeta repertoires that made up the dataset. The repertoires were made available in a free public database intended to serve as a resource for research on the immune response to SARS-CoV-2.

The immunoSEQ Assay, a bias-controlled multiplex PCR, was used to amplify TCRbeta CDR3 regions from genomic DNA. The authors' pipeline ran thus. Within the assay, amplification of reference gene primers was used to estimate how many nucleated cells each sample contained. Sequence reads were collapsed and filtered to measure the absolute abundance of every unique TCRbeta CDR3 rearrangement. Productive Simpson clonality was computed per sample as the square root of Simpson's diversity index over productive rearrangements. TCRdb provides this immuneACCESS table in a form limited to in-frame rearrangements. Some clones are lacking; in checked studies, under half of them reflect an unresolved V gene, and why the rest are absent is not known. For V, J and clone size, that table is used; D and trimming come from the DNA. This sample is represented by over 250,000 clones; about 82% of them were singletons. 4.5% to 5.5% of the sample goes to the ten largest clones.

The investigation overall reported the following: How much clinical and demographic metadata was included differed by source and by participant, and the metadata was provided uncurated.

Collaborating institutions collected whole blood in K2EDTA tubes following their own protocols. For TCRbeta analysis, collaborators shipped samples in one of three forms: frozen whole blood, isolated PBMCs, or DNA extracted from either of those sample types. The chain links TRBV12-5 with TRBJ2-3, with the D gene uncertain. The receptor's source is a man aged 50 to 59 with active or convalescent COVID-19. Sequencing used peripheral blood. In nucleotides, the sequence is TGTGCTAGTGGTTTGGTACAAAGCACAGATACGCAGTATTTT. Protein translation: CASGLVQSTDTQYF.